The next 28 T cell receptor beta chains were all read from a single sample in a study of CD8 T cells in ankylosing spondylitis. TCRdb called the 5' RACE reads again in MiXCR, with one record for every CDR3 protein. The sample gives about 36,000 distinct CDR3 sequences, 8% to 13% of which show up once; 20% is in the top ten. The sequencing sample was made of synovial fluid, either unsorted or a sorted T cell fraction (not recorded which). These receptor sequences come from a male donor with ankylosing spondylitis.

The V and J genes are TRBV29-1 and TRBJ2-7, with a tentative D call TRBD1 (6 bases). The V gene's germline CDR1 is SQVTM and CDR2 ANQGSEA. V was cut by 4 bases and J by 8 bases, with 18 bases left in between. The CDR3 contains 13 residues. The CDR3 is CSVGAGEFLQQYF. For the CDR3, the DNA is TGCAGCGTTGGGGCAGGGGAATTTTTACAGCAGTACTTC.

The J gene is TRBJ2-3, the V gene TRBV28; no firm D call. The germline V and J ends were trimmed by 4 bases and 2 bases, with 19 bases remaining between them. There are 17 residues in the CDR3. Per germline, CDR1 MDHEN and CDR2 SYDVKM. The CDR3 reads CASSSPWTAPNTDTQYF. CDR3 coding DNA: TGTGCCAGCAGTTCCCCCTGGACGGCTCCTAACACAGATACGCAGTATTTT. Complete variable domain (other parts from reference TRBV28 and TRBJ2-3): DVKVTQSSRYLVKRTGEKVFLECVQDMDHENMFWYRQDPGLGLRLIYFSYDVKMKEKGDIPEGYSVSREKKERFSLILESASTNQTSMYLCASSSPWTAPNTDTQYFGPGTRLTVL.

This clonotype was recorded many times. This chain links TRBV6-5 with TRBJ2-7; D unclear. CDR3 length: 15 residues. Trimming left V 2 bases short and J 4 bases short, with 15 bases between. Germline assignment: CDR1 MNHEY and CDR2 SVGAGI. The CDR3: CASSYGDPPGYEQYF. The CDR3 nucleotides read TGTGCCAGCAGTTACGGCGACCCTCCTGGGTACGAGCAGTACTTC.

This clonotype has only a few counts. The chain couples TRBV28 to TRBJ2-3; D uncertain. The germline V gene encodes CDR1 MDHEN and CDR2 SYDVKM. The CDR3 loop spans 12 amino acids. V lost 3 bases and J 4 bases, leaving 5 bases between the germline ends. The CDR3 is CASSFGSDTQYF. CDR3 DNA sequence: TGTGCCAGCAGTTTTGGATCAGATACGCAGTATTTT.

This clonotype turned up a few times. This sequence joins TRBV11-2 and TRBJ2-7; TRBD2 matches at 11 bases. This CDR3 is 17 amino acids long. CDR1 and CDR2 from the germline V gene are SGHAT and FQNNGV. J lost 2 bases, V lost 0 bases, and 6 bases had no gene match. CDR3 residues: CASSLEPGTSGTYEQYF. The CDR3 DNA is TGTGCCAGCAGCTTAGAGCCCGGGACTAGCGGAACCTACGAGCAGTACTTC.

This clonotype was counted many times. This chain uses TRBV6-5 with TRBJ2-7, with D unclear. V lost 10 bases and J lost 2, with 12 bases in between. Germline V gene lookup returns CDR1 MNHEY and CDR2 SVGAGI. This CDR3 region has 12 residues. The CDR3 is CATSPGTYEQYF. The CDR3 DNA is TGTGCCACGAGTCCGGGCACCTACGAGCAGTACTTC.

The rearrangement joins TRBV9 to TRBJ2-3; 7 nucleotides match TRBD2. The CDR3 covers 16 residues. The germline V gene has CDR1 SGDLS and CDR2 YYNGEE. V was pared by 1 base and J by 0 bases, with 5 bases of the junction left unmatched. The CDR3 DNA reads TGTGCCAGCAGCGTATCAGGCGGGAGCAGCACAGATACGCAGTATTTT. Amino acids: CASSVSGGSSTDTQYF.

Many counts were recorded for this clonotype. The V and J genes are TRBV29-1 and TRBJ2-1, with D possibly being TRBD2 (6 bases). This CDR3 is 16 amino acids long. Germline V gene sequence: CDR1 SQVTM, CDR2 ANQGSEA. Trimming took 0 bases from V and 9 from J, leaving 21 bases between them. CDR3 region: CSVEDLISGWLGEQFF. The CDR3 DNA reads TGCAGCGTTGAAGACCTCATTAGCGGCTGGCTCGGTGAGCAGTTCTTC.

This CDR3 is CASSVASGYNEQFF. The CDR3 DNA follows: TGTGCCAGCAGCGTAGCCAGCGGGTACAATGAGCAGTTCTTC. This chain links TRBV9 with TRBJ2-1; a possible D gene is TRBD2 (6 bases). The ends were cut back, 0 bases at V and 4 bases at J, with 8 bases in the middle. Germline V CDR1 and CDR2: SGDLS, YYNGEE. CDR3 length equals 14 residues.

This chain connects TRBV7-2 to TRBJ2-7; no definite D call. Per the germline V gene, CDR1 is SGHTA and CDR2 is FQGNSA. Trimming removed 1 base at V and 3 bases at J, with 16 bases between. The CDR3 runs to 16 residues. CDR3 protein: CASSLDLQVGLYEQYF. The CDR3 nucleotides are TGTGCCAGCAGCTTAGACCTCCAAGTGGGCCTCTACGAGCAGTACTTC.

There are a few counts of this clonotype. CDR3 sequence (DNA): TGTGCCAGCAGCAAATTGACAGGGTCCTCTGGAAACACCATATATTTT. It specifies CASSKLTGSSGNTIYF. The chain employs TRBV6-1 and TRBJ1-3, with 7 bases fitting TRBD1. This CDR3 comprises 16 residues. CDR1 MNHNS and CDR2 SASEGT come from the germline V gene. V was pared by 6 bases and J by 0 bases, with 8 bases of the junction left unmatched.

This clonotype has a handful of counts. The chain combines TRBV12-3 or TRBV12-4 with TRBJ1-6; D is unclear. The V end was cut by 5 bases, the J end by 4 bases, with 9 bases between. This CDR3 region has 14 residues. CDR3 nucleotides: TGTGCCAGCAGTCCTACATCGTATAATTCACCCCTCCACTTT. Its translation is CASSPTSYNSPLHF.

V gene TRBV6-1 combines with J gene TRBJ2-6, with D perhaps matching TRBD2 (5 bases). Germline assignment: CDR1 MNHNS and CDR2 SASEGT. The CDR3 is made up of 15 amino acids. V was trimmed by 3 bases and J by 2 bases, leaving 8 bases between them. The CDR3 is CASSDLATGANVLTF. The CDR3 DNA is TGTGCCAGCAGTGACTTAGCGACTGGGGCCAACGTCCTGACTTTC.

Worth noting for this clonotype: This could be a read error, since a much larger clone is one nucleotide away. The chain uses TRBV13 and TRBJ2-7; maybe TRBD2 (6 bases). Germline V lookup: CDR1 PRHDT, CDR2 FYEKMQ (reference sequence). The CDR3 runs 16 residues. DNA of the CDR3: TGTGCCAGCAGCTTAAATAGGGGACTCCGATCCTACGAGCAGCACTTC. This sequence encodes CASSLNRGLRSYEQHF.

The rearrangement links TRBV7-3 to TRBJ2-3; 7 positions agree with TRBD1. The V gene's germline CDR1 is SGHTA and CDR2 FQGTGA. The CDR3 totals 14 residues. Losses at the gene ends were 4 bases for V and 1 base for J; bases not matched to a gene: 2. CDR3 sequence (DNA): TGTGCCAGCAGCTCAGGACAGGGCACAGATACGCAGTATTTT. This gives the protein CASSSGQGTDTQYF.

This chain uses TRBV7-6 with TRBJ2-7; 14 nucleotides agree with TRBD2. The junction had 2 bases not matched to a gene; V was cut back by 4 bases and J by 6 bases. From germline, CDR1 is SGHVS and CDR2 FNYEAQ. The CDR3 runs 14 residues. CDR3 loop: CASSWGTSGSEQYF. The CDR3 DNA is TGTGCCAGCAGCTGGGGGACTAGCGGGAGCGAGCAGTACTTC.

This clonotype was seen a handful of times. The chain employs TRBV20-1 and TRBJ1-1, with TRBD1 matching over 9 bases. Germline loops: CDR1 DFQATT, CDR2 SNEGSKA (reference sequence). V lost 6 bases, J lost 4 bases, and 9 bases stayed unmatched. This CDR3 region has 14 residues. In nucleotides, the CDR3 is TGCAGTGCCCGAGGACAGGGGAGGTTCACTGAAGCTTTCTTT. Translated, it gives CSARGQGRFTEAFF.

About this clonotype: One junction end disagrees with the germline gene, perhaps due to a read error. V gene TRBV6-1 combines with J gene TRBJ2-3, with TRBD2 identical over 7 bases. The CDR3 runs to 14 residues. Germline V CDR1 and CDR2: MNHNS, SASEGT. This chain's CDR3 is CASSDVTSRDTQYF. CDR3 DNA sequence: TGTGCCAGCAGTGACGTGACTAGCAGAGATACGCAGTATTTT.

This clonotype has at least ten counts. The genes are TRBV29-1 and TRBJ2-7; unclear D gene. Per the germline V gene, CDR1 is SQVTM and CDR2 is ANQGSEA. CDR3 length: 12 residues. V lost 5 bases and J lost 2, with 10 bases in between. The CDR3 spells CSVSYVAYEQYF. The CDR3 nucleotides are TGCAGCGTTTCGTATGTGGCCTACGAGCAGTACTTC.

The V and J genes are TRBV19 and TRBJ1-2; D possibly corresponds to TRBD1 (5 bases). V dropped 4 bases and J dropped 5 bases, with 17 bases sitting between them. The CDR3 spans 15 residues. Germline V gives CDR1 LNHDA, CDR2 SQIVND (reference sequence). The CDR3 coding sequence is TGTGCCAGTAGTACCTCAGGGCGGAAGGAGTATGGCTACACCTTC. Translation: CASSTSGRKEYGYTF.

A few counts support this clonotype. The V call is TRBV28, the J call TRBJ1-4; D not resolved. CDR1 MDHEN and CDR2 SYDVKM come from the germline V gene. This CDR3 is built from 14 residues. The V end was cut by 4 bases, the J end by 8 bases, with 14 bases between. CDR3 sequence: CASSSGPPGEKLFF. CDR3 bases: TGTGCCAGCAGTTCGGGCCCCCCGGGAGAAAAACTGTTTTTT. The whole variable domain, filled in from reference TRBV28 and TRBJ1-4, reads DVKVTQSSRYLVKRTGEKVFLECVQDMDHENMFWYRQDPGLGLRLIYFSYDVKMKEKGDIPEGYSVSREKKERFSLILESASTNQTSMYLCASSSGPPGEKLFFGSGTQLSVL.

This chain's CDR3 is CASSWVGSDEQYF. DNA for the CDR3: TGTGCCAGCAGCTGGGTCGGGTCGGACGAGCAGTACTTC. The V gene is TRBV11-2, the J gene TRBJ2-7; D remains unclear. Germline values: CDR1 SGHAT, CDR2 FQNNGV. The ends were cut back, 4 bases at V and 5 bases at J, with 12 bases in the middle. CDR3 length equals 13 residues.

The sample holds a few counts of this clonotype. The CDR3 loop is CASSSLHEQYF. The CDR3 region has the DNA TGCGCCAGCAGCTCCTTACACGAGCAGTACTTC. This chain links TRBV5-1 with TRBJ2-7; D gene unclear. Trimming cost V 3 bases and J 5 bases, with 6 bases left between them. The germline CDR1 and CDR2 sequences are SGHRS and YFSETQ. The CDR3 covers 11 residues.

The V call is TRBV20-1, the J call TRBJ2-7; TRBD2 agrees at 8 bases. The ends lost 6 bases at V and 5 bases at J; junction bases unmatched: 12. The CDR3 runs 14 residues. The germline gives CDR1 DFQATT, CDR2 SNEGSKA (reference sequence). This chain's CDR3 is CSAGGASTSHEQYF. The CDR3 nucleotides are TGCAGTGCCGGGGGGGCTAGCACATCCCACGAGCAGTACTTC.

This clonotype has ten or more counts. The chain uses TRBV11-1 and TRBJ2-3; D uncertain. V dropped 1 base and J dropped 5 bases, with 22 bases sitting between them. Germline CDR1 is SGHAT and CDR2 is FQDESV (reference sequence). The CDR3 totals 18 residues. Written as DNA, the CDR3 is TGTGCCAGCAGCTTAGATGTTTCCCCGCGTGAGACGAGAGATACGCAGTATTTT. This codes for CASSLDVSPRETRDTQYF.

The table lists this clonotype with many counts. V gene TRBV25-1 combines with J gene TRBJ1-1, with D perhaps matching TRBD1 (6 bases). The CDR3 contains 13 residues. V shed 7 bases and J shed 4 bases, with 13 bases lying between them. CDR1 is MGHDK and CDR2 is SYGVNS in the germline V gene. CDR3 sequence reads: CASKSRGGTEAFF. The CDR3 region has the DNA TGTGCCAGCAAGTCGAGAGGGGGCACTGAAGCTTTCTTT.

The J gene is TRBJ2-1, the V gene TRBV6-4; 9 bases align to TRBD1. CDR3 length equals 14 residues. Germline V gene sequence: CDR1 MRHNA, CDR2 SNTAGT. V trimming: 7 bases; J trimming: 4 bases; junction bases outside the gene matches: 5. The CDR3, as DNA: TGTGCCAGCAAACCGGGACAGGGTTACAATGAGCAGTTCTTC. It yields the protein CASKPGQGYNEQFF.

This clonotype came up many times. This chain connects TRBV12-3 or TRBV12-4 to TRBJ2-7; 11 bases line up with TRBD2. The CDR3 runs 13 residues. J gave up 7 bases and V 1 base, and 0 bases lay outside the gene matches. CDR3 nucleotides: TGTGCCAGCAGTTTAGGACTAGCGGGAGAGCAGTACTTC. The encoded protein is CASSLGLAGEQYF.